The TCR beta chain under discussion was sequenced for a study of cytomegalovirus exposure and HLA in healthy donors. In the study overall: Sequencing of around 200 million T cells in an earlier analysis found 120 million or so unique TCR beta sequences.

The CDR3 runs 16 residues. V was pared by 3 bases and J by 5 bases, with 11 bases of the junction left unmatched. Looked up from germline, CDR1 is MGHRA and CDR2 is YSYEKL. Nominal health characterized the donors when sampled, though unrecorded immune exposures were likely. The PCR used 60 Vbeta and 13 Jbeta primers. Some clones are missing from TCRdb's copy, which holds only in-frame ones; the method was immunoSEQ multiplex PCR. This table has some 130,000 clones, more than 60% appearing once. The clonotype originates from a man in his forties in good health and CMV-seropositive. V usage is TRBV4-1 and J usage is TRBJ2-7, with TRBD1 identical over 9 bases. The sample consisted of PBMCs. The CDR3 region has the DNA TGCGCCAGCAGCCAGCCCCGAGCCGGGACAGGGAACGAGCAGTACTTC. It yields the protein CASSQPRAGTGNEQYF.